These T cell receptor beta chains were read from a single sample in a study of blood T cell repertoires in COVID-19. Profiled with immunoSEQ multiplex PCR; TCRdb holds only in-frame clones, not every one. The sample comprises about 14,000 clones, roughly 80% of which are singletons, and under 30% rests with the top ten. The sample consisted of peripheral blood. The receptors stem from a human donor in a cohort sampled during active COVID-19. The CDR3 runs from the conserved cysteine through the conserved F or W. Each record gives: D gene, V gene, clone size, J gene, CDR3 protein, CDR3 DNA. The D gene is left open where the match is weak. Not every row has a clone size; where given, it reads once, few, many or a size class.

TRBD1	TRBV19	-	TRBJ1-2	CASSPGRAGTGESNYGYTF	TGTGCCAGTAGTCCTGGGAGAGCCGGGACAGGGGAATCTAACTATGGCTACACCTTC
-	TRBV19	few	TRBJ2-2	CASSLAPSPGELFF	TGTGCCAGTAGTCTGGCTCCTTCACCCGGGGAGCTGTTTTTT
-	TRBV30	-	TRBJ1-6	CAWSPGNSPLHF	TGTGCCTGGAGCCCGGGTAATTCACCCCTCCACTTT
-	TRBV6-2/TRBV6-3	many	TRBJ1-1	CASSPYRGSNTEAFF	TGTGCCAGCAGTCCGTATCGAGGGAGTAACACTGAAGCTTTCTTT
-	TRBV4-2	-	TRBJ1-4	CASSQDPPGGLFF	TGTGCCAGCAGCCAAGACCCCCCCGGAGGATTGTTTTTT
-	TRBV5-1	-	TRBJ2-3	CASSLGQFTDTQYF	TGCGCCAGCAGCCTAGGACAGTTCACAGATACGCAGTATTTT
-	TRBV7-8	-	TRBJ1-2	CASSRARTPGGYTF	TGTGCCAGCAGCCGAGCGAGGACACCGGGTGGCTACACCTTC
TRBD2	TRBV11-2	-	TRBJ2-5	CASSLWAAAGGPGETQYF	TGTGCCAGCAGCTTATGGGCAGCGGCGGGAGGGCCGGGGGAGACCCAGTACTTC
TRBD1	TRBV2	-	TRBJ2-7	CASSAGTGGSGEQYF	TGTGCCAGCAGCGCCGGGACAGGGGGCTCAGGCGAGCAGTACTTC
-	TRBV7-8	-	TRBJ2-1	CASSLVREIGNEQFF	TGTGCCAGCAGCTTAGTGCGGGAAATTGGCAATGAGCAGTTCTTC
TRBD2	TRBV18	-	TRBJ2-3	CASSAWRERLDTQYF	TGTGCCAGCTCAGCGTGGCGGGAGCGCTTAGATACGCAGTATTTT
-	TRBV6-5	-	TRBJ2-6	CASSYRSGANVLTF	TGTGCCAGCAGTTACCGGTCTGGGGCCAACGTCCTGACTTTC
-	TRBV13	once	TRBJ2-1	CASSPYFNEQFF	TGTGCCAGCAGCCCCTACTTCAACGAGCAGTTCTTC
-	TRBV3-1/TRBV3-2	-	TRBJ2-2	CASSQGGQVIPGELFF	TGTGCCAGCAGCCAAGGGGGGCAGGTAATTCCCGGGGAGCTGTTTTTT
TRBD1	TRBV2	-	TRBJ1-5	CASSGAGQGSALDQPQHF	TGTGCCAGCAGTGGGGCGGGACAGGGGTCTGCCCTGGATCAGCCCCAGCATTTT
TRBD2	TRBV5-6	-	TRBJ2-4	CASSLGGLAGTTAKNIQYF	TGTGCCAGCAGCTTAGGGGGACTAGCGGGAACCACGGCCAAAAACATTCAGTACTTC